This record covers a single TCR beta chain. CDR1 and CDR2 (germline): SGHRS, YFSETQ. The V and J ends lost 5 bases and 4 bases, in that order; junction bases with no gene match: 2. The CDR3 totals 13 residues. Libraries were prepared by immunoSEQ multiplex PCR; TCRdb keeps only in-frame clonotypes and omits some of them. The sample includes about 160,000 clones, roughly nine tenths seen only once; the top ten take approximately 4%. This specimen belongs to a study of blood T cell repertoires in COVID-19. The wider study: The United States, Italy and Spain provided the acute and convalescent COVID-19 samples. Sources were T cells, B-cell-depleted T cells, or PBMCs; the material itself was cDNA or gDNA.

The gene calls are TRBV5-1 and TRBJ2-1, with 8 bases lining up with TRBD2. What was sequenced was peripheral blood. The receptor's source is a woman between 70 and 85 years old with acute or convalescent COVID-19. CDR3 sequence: CASRTSEYNEQFF. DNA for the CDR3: TGCGCCAGCAGGACTAGCGAGTACAATGAGCAGTTCTTC.